What follows describes a single T cell receptor beta chain. Its antigen is still unknown. This entry is derived from a study of molecular identifiers for immune sequencing clone quantification. Previously reported methods and listed TCR primers produced the bulk TCR libraries. TCRdb re-called the PCR reads with MiXCR, one entry per CDR3 protein. The data contain about 100,000 distinct CDR3 sequences, roughly a fifth of them singletons. Naive CD8 libraries used roughly 17,000 to 1,000,000 sorted cells and 10%, 30% or 50% RNA. Whole-study results and caveats: More than 97% of effector molecules, versus under 1% of naive-cell molecules, belonged to clones above 20 RNA copies.

The V gene's germline CDR1 is MNHEY and CDR2 SMNVEV (reference sequence). V lost 5 bases to trimming and J lost 8 bases, with 18 bases between them. The CDR3 is made up of 14 amino acids. The clonotype comes from a human donor in good health. Some libraries in this study had Jurkat cell RNA spiked in. Specimen: naive CD8+ T cells from blood, with Jurkat cell RNA spiked in. Subset indicated: FACS-sorted CD8+CD4-CCR7+CD45RA+ naive T cells. This chain links TRBV27 with TRBJ1-2; D is possibly TRBD1 (6 bases). This CDR3 reads CASSPRGGGPGYTF. Written as DNA, the CDR3 is TGTGCCAGCAGTCCACGGGGGGGGGGGCCCGGCTACACCTTC.